This T cell receptor (beta chain) stems from a study of CD8 T cells in Susac syndrome. This clonotype appeared a single time. The antigen is unknown. After extraction with the RNeasy kit, about 0.5 to 1 ug of the RNA was reverse transcribed using random hexamers. TCRdb re-analysed the immunoSEQ multiplex PCR reads in MiXCR, keeping a single row per CDR3 protein. Here the sample spans roughly 130,000 distinct CDR3 sequences, around 94% being singletons. General study results and limits: The authors acknowledged that the study's TCR sequencing and HLA analysis involved relatively few individuals.

Patients with stable or active relapsing-remitting disease, all of them treatment-naive, made up the multiple sclerosis controls. Germline loops: CDR1 SGHTA, CDR2 FQGNSA. The CDR3 is 14 residues long. The J segment lost 7 bases and the V segment lost 5 bases, leaving 5 bases of the junction unmatched. Sequenced material: CD4+ T cells from PBMCs. V and J are TRBV7-2 and TRBJ1-3, with 10 bases that match TRBD1. The sequence came from a human donor with multiple sclerosis. The CDR3 spells CASSMGTGVNTIYF. The CDR3 nucleotides are TGTGCCAGCAGCATGGGGACAGGGGTGAACACCATATATTTT.